The clone carrying this T cell receptor beta chain was seen a handful of times. The data were taken from a study of CDR3 diversity in severe acne. MiXCR was run by TCRdb on the PCR reads, yielding one entry per CDR3 protein. The sample holds about 84,000 distinct CDR3 sequences, under 60% seen once. The germline V and J ends were trimmed by 5 bases and 1 base, with 15 bases remaining between them. The CDR3 runs 14 residues. Germline V gene lookup returns CDR1 DFQATT and CDR2 SNEGSKA (reference sequence). The sample consisted of blood. The gene calls are TRBV20-1 and TRBJ2-7, with a weak D call TRBD2 (6 bases). The TCR sequence derives from a male donor in good health, without acne. The CDR3: CSAAPGTFSYEQYF. Here the CDR3 DNA reads TGCAGTGCTGCCCCCGGGACTTTTTCCTACGAGCAGTACTTC.